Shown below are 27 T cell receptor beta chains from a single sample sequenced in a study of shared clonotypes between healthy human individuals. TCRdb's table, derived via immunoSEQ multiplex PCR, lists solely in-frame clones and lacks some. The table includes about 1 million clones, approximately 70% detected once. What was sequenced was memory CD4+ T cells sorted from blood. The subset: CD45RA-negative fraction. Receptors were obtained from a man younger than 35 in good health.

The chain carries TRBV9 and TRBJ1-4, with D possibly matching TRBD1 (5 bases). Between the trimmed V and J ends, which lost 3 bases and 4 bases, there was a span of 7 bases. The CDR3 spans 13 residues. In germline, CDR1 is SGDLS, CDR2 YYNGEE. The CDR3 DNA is TGTGCCAGCAGCGCAGGGCTTAATGAAAAACTGTTTTTT. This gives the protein CASSAGLNEKLFF. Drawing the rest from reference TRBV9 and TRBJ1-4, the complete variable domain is DSGVTQTPKHLITATGQRVTLRCSPRSGDLSVYWYQQSLDQGLQFLIQYYNGEERAKGNILERFSAQQFPDLHSELNLSSLELGDSALYFCASSAGLNEKLFFGSGTQLSVL.

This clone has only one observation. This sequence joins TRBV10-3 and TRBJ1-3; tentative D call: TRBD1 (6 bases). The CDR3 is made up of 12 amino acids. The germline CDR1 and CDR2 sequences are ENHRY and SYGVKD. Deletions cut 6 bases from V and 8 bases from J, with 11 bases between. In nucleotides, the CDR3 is TGTGCCATCAGACAGGGTAGAGACACCATATATTTT. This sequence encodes CAIRQGRDTIYF.

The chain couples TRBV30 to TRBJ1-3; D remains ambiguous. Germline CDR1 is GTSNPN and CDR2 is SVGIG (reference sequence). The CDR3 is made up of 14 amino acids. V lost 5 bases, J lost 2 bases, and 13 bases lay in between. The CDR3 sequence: CAWAGGGAGNTIYF. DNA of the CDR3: TGTGCCTGGGCAGGCGGTGGCGCTGGAAACACCATATATTTT.

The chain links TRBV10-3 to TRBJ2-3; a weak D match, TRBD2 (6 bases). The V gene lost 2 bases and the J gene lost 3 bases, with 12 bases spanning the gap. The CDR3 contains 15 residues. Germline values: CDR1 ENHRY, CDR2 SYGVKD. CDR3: CAISEVADQTDTQYF. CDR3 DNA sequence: TGTGCCATCAGTGAGGTAGCGGATCAAACAGATACGCAGTATTTT.

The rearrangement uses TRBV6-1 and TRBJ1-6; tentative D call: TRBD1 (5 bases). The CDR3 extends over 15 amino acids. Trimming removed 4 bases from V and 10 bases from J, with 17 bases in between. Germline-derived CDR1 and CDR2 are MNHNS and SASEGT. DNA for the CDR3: TGTGCCAGCAGTGTACGTCCTGTTCGGGACTCACCCCTCCACTTT. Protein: CASSVRPVRDSPLHF.

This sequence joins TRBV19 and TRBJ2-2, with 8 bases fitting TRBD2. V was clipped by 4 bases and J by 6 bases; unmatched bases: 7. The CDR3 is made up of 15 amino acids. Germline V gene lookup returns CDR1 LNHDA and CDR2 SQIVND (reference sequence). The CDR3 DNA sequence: TGTGCCAGTAGTACGGGACTAGAAACCTCCGGGGAGCTGTTTTTT. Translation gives CASSTGLETSGELFF.

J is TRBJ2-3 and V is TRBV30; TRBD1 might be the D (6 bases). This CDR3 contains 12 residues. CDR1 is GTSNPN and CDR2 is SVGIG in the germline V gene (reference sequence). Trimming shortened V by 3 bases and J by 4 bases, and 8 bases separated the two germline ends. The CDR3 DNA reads TGTGCCTGGAGGGACAGAGCAGATACGCAGTATTTT. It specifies CAWRDRADTQYF. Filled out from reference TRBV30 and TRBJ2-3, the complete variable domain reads SQTIHQWPATLVQPVGSPLSLECTVEGTSNPNLYWYRQAAGRGLQLLFYSVGIGQISSEVPQNLSASRPQDRQFILSSKKLLLSDSGFYLCAWRDRADTQYFGPGTRLTVL.

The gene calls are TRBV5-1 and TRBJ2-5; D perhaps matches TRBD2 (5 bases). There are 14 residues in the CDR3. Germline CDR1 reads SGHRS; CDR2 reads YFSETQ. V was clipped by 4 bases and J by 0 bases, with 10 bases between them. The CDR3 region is CASSHFGDQETQYF. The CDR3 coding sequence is TGCGCCAGCAGCCATTTCGGGGACCAAGAGACCCAGTACTTC.

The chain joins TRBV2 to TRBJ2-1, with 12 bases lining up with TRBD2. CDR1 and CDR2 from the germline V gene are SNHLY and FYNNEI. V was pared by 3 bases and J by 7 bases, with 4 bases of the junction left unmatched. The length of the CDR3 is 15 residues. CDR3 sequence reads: CASSDRLAGGNEQFF. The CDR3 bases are TGTGCCAGCAGTGATAGGCTAGCGGGGGGGAATGAGCAGTTCTTC.

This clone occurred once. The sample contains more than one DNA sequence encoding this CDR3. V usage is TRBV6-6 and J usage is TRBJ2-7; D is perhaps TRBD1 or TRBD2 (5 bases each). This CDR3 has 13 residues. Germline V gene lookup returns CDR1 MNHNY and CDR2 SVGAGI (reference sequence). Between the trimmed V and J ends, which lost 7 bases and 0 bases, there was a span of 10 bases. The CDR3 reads CASTGPSSYEQYF. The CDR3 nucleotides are TGTGCCAGCACGGGGCCTTCCTCCTACGAGCAGTACTTC.

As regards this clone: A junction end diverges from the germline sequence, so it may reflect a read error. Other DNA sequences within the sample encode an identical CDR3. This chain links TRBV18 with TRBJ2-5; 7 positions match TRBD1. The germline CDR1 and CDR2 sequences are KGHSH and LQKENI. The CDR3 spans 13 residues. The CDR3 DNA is TGTGCCAGTTCACGGGACAGACAAGAGACCCAGTACTTC. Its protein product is CASSRDRQETQYF.

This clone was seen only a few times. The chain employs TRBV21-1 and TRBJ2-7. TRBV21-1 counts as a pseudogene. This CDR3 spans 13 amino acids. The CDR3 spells CASSSKGFYEQYF. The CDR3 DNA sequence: TGTGCCAGCAGCTCCAAGGGTTTCTACGAGCAGTACTTC.

CDR3 sequence: CASSPGQGLGDYEQYF. The CDR3 nucleotides read TGTGCCAGCAGCCCGGGACAGGGTTTAGGGGACTACGAGCAGTACTTC. The chain joins TRBV7-9 to TRBJ2-7; TRBD1 matches at 9 bases. Losses at the gene ends were 5 bases for V and 3 bases for J; bases not matched to a gene: 11. CDR3 size: 16 residues. The germline CDR1 and CDR2 sequences are SEHNR and FQNEAQ (reference sequence).

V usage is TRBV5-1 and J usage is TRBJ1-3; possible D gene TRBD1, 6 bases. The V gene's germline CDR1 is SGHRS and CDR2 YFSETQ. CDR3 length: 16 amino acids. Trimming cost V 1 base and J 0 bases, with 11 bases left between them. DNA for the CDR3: TGCGCCAGCAGCTTGTCTGGGGGCTCCTCTGGAAACACCATATATTTT. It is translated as CASSLSGGSSGNTIYF.

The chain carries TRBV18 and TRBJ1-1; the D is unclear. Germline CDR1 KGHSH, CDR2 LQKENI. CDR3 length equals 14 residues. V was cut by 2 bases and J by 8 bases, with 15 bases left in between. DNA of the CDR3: TGTGCCAGCTCACCAGGCAATTCACTTGTCGAAGCTTTCTTT. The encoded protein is CASSPGNSLVEAFF.

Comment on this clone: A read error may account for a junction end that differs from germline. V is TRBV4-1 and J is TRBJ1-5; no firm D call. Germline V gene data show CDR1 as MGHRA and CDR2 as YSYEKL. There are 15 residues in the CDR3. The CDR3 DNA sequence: TGCGCCAGCAGCCAAGATGCTAATAGCAGTCAGCCCCAGCATTTT. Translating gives CASSQDANSSQPQHF.

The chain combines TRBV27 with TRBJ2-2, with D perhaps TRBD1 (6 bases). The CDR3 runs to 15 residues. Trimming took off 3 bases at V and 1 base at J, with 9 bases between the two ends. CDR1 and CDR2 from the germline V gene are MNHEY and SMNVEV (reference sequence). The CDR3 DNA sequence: TGTGCCAGCAGTTTGGGCAGGGGGAACACCGGGGAGCTGTTTTTT. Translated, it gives CASSLGRGNTGELFF.

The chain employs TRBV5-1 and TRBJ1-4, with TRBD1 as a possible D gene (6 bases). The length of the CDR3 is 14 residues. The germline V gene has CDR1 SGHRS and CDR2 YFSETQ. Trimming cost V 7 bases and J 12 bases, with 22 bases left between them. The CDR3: CASGEGGRVEELFF. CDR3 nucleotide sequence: TGCGCCAGCGGGGAAGGGGGTCGGGTAGAGGAACTGTTTTTT. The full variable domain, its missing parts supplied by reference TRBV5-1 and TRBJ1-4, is KAGVTQTPRYLIKTRGQQVTLSCSPISGHRSVSWYQQTPGQGLQFLFEYFSETQRNKGNFPGRFSGRQFSNSRSEMNVSTLELGDSALYLCASGEGGRVEELFFGSGTQLSVL.

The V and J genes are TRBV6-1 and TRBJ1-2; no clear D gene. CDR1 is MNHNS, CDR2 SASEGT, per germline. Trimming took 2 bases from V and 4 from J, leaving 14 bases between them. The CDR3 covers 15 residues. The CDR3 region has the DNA TGTGCCAGCAGTGAACAGACCGCTACCTTCTATGGCTACACCTTC. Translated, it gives CASSEQTATFYGYTF.

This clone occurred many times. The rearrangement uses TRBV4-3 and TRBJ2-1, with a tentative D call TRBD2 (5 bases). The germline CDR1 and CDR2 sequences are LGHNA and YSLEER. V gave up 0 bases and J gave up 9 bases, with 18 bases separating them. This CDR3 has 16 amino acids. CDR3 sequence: CASSQDLKGSWGEQFF. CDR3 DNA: TGCGCCAGCAGCCAAGATCTAAAAGGGAGCTGGGGTGAGCAGTTCTTC.

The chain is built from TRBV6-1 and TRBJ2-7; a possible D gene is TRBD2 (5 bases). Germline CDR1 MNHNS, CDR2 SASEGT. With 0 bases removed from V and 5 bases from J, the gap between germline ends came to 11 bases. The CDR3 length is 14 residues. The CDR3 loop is CASSEALSGDEQYF. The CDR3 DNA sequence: TGTGCCAGCAGTGAAGCGCTTTCCGGGGACGAGCAGTACTTC.

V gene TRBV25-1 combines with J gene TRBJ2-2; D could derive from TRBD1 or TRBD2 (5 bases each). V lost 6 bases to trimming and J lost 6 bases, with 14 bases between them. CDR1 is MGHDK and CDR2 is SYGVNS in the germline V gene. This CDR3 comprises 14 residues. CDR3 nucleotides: TGTGCCAGCAGGGGGGATTTAAGGGCCGGGGAGCTGTTTTTT. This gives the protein CASRGDLRAGELFF.

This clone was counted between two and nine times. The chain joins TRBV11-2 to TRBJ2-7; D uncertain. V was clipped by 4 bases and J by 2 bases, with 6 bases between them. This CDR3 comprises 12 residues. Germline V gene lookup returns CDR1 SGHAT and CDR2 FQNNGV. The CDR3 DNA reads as TGTGCCAGCAGCTCGAACGCCTACGAGCAGTACTTC. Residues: CASSSNAYEQYF.

In nucleotides, the CDR3 is TGTGCCAGCAGCCGACAGGGAGATGTGATGGCTTTCTTT. Its translation is CASSRQGDVMAFF. J is TRBJ1-1 and V is TRBV7-8; 7 positions match TRBD1. The CDR3 loop spans 13 amino acids. Looked up from germline, CDR1 is SGHVS and CDR2 is FQNEAQ. Trimming took 5 bases from V and 11 from J; bases not matched to a gene: 11.

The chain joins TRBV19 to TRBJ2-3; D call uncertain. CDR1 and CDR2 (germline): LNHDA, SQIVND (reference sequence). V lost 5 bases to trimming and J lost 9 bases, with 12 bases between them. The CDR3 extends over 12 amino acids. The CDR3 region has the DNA TGTGCCAGTAGTCTTACCCCGGAAACGCAGTATTTT. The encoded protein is CASSLTPETQYF.

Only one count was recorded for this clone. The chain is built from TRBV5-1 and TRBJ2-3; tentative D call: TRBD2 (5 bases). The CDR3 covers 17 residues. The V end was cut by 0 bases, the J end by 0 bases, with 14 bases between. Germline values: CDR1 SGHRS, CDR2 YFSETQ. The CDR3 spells CASSLDGLQTSTDTQYF. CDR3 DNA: TGCGCCAGCAGCTTGGATGGACTTCAGACTAGCACAGATACGCAGTATTTT. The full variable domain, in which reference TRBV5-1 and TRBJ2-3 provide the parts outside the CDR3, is KAGVTQTPRYLIKTRGQQVTLSCSPISGHRSVSWYQQTPGQGLQFLFEYFSETQRNKGNFPGRFSGRQFSNSRSEMNVSTLELGDSALYLCASSLDGLQTSTDTQYFGPGTRLTVL.

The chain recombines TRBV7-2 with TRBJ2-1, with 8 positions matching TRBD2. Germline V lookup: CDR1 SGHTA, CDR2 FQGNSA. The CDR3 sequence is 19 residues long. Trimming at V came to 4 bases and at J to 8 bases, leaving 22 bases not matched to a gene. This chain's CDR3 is CASSSSTSGSKAVVDEQFF. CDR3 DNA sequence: TGTGCCAGCAGCTCATCCACCAGCGGGAGTAAGGCGGTCGTTGATGAGCAGTTCTTC.